These T cell receptor beta chains were read from a single sample in a study of Graves' ophthalmopathy and Graves' hyperthyroidism. Each CDR3 protein is one row after TCRdb ran MiXCR on the multiplex PCR reads. The table lists about 57,000 distinct CDR3 sequences, under 55% of them singletons. Sequenced: peripheral blood. These receptors all come from an adult woman with Graves' ophthalmopathy. The CDR3 runs from the conserved cysteine through the conserved F or W. A D gene is named only where the DNA matches it firmly. Size is stated for part of the rows, as once, few or many counts, or as a class when the clone is expanded.

D gene: TRBD1
J gene: TRBJ2-1
V gene: TRBV4-2
clone size: .
CDR3 protein: CASSLRTGERGEQFF
CDR3 DNA: TGTGCCAGCAGCCTACGGACAGGGGAGAGGGGTGAGCAGTTCTTC

D gene: .
J gene: TRBJ1-1
V gene: TRBV3-1
clone size: many
CDR3 protein: CASSPGGLNTEAFF
CDR3 DNA: TGTGCCAGCAGCCCAGGCGGCCTGAACACTGAAGCTTTCTTT

D gene: TRBD1
J gene: TRBJ2-1
V gene: TRBV29-1
clone size: .
CDR3 protein: CSVMTGGSSYNEQFF
CDR3 DNA: TGCAGCGTAATGACAGGGGGCAGCTCCTACAATGAGCAGTTCTTC

D gene: TRBD1
J gene: TRBJ2-3
V gene: TRBV4-3
clone size: .
CDR3 protein: CASSPGQGVYTQYF
CDR3 DNA: TGCGCCAGCAGCCCTGGACAGGGGGTCTATACGCAGTATTTT

D gene: TRBD1
J gene: TRBJ2-1
V gene: TRBV2
clone size: few
CDR3 protein: CASSTGTGGGEQFF
CDR3 DNA: TGTGCCAGCAGCACCGGGACAGGGGGAGGTGAGCAGTTCTTC

D gene: TRBD2
J gene: TRBJ2-3
V gene: TRBV6-2/TRBV6-3
clone size: many
CDR3 protein: CASSYSAGGADTQYF
CDR3 DNA: TGTGCCAGCAGTTACTCTGCGGGAGGGGCAGATACGCAGTATTTT

D gene: TRBD1
J gene: TRBJ2-1
V gene: TRBV20-1
clone size: once
CDR3 protein: CSARDLRQGGNEQFF
CDR3 DNA: TGCAGTGCTAGAGACCTAAGACAGGGGGGGAATGAGCAGTTCTTC

D gene: .
J gene: TRBJ2-1
V gene: TRBV4-2
clone size: many
CDR3 protein: CASSQGVGPGVNEQFF
CDR3 DNA: TGTGCCAGCAGCCAAGGAGTCGGTCCAGGAGTCAATGAGCAGTTCTTC

D gene: .
J gene: TRBJ2-3
V gene: TRBV11-2
clone size: .
CDR3 protein: CASSPGAGNERGTDTQYF
CDR3 DNA: TGTGCCAGCAGCCCCGGGGCTGGGAACGAGCGGGGCACAGATACGCAGTATTTT

D gene: TRBD1
J gene: TRBJ1-2
V gene: TRBV9
clone size: many
CDR3 protein: CASSLQQGLNYGYTF
CDR3 DNA: TGTGCCAGCAGCCTGCAACAGGGGCTCAACTATGGCTACACCTTC

D gene: TRBD1
J gene: TRBJ2-7
V gene: TRBV19
clone size: .
CDR3 protein: CASSITTGGTGEQYF
CDR3 DNA: TGTGCCAGTAGTATAACGACAGGGGGGACCGGGGAGCAGTACTTC

D gene: TRBD1
J gene: TRBJ2-5
V gene: TRBV20-1
clone size: .
CDR3 protein: CSATTTGVEETQYF
CDR3 DNA: TGCAGTGCTACGACTACAGGGGTGGAAGAGACCCAGTACTTC

D gene: TRBD2
J gene: TRBJ2-7
V gene: TRBV4-1
clone size: many
CDR3 protein: CASSHLAGGPYEQYF
CDR3 DNA: TGCGCCAGCAGCCACCTAGCGGGAGGCCCCTACGAGCAGTACTTC

D gene: .
J gene: TRBJ1-4
V gene: TRBV2
clone size: many
CDR3 protein: CASFLAPANEKLFF
CDR3 DNA: TGTGCCAGCTTCCTCGCGCCGGCTAATGAAAAACTGTTTTTT

D gene: .
J gene: TRBJ2-1
V gene: TRBV4-1
clone size: many
CDR3 protein: CASSQDAEDAPFYNEQFF
CDR3 DNA: TGCGCCAGCAGCCAAGATGCCGAAGACGCCCCTTTCTACAATGAGCAGTTCTTC

D gene: TRBD1
J gene: TRBJ2-2
V gene: TRBV5-1
clone size: .
CDR3 protein: CASSLGQGGGTGELFF
CDR3 DNA: TGCGCCAGCAGCTTGGGACAGGGGGGGGGCACCGGGGAGCTGTTTTTT

D gene: .
J gene: TRBJ1-1
V gene: TRBV28
clone size: many
CDR3 protein: CASSLESSEAFF
CDR3 DNA: TGTGCCAGCAGTTTAGAGTCCTCTGAAGCTTTCTTT

D gene: .
J gene: TRBJ2-1
V gene: TRBV9
clone size: .
CDR3 protein: CASSVGWDPRDEQFF
CDR3 DNA: TGTGCCAGCAGCGTAGGATGGGACCCTAGGGATGAGCAGTTCTTC

D gene: TRBD2
J gene: TRBJ2-1
V gene: TRBV7-2
clone size: .
CDR3 protein: CASSLDASGIDNEQFF
CDR3 DNA: TGTGCCAGCAGCTTAGACGCTAGCGGGATTGACAATGAGCAGTTCTTC

D gene: .
J gene: TRBJ1-2
V gene: TRBV9
clone size: .
CDR3 protein: CASSVESHRSGYTF
CDR3 DNA: TGTGCCAGCAGCGTAGAGAGCCACAGGAGCGGCTACACCTTC

D gene: TRBD2
J gene: TRBJ2-7
V gene: TRBV20-1
clone size: .
CDR3 protein: CSARDAGLASGGQYF
CDR3 DNA: TGCAGTGCTAGAGATGCGGGACTAGCGTCAGGAGGGCAGTACTTC

D gene: TRBD1
J gene: TRBJ1-2
V gene: TRBV3-1
clone size: many
CDR3 protein: CASSHPQGDSGYTF
CDR3 DNA: TGTGCCAGCAGCCATCCTCAGGGGGACTCTGGCTACACCTTC

D gene: .
J gene: TRBJ1-2
V gene: TRBV6-2/TRBV6-3
clone size: .
CDR3 protein: CASSYHRRSGYTF
CDR3 DNA: TGTGCCAGCAGTTACCACAGGCGATCAGGCTACACCTTC

D gene: .
J gene: TRBJ2-3
V gene: TRBV19
clone size: .
CDR3 protein: CASSGGQLNTDTQYF
CDR3 DNA: TGTGCCAGTTCCGGGGGACAGCTAAACACGGATACGCAGTATTTT

D gene: .
J gene: TRBJ2-3
V gene: TRBV20-1
clone size: .
CDR3 protein: CSAQKAGTDTQYF
CDR3 DNA: TGCAGTGCACAAAAGGCCGGGACAGATACGCAGTATTTT

D gene: .
J gene: TRBJ2-1
V gene: TRBV24-1
clone size: many
CDR3 protein: CATSDFGRESYNEQFF
CDR3 DNA: TGTGCCACCAGTGATTTTGGACGGGAGAGCTACAATGAGCAGTTCTTC

D gene: .
J gene: TRBJ2-6
V gene: TRBV5-4
clone size: once
CDR3 protein: CASSLDTEYALTF
CDR3 DNA: TGTGCCAGCAGCTTGGACACGGAATATGCCCTGACTTTC

D gene: .
J gene: TRBJ2-3
V gene: TRBV29-1
clone size: medium-sized
CDR3 protein: CSVEATTLGDTQYF
CDR3 DNA: TGCAGCGTTGAAGCCACCACCCTGGGGGATACGCAGTATTTT

D gene: .
J gene: TRBJ2-3
V gene: TRBV20-1
clone size: many
CDR3 protein: CSGTGFSTDTQYF
CDR3 DNA: TGCAGTGGTACGGGATTTAGCACAGATACGCAGTATTTT